Listed below are T cell receptor beta chains from one sample, sequenced in a study of blood T cell repertoires in COVID-19. Method: immunoSEQ multiplex PCR; TCRdb's copy keeps in-frame clones and lacks some. The sample includes 150,000 or so clones, about 80% of them seen just once. The sample consisted of peripheral blood. These receptors were collected from a woman in her fifties or sixties with COVID-19, enrolled during active disease. Each CDR3 is given with its conserved first and last residue. D genes are given only for firm matches. Size tells how often a clone was seen (once, few, many) or the class of an expanded clone, and some rows leave it out.

clone size,J gene,V gene,D gene,CDR3 DNA,CDR3 protein
.,TRBJ1-1,TRBV10-2,.,TGCGCCAGCAGTGCCTGGAGGACTGAAGCTTTCTTT,CASSAWRTEAFF
.,TRBJ1-2,TRBV15,.,TGTGCCACCAGCAGGGGGAGACAGGAATCGGTGATGGGTGGCTACACCTTC,CATSRGRQESVMGGYTF
.,TRBJ2-3,TRBV9,.,TGTGCCAGCAGCGTAGGAACAGCGGTAGTCACAGATACGCAGTATTTT,CASSVGTAVVTDTQYF
.,TRBJ1-1,TRBV5-8,TRBD1,TGTGCCAGCAGCAAACGGACAGGGCGGGCCACTGAAGCTTTCTTT,CASSKRTGRATEAFF
.,TRBJ2-1,TRBV24-1,TRBD1,TGTGCCACCAGTGATGGGCCGGACAGGGGGCTGGGGAATGAGCAGTTCTTC,CATSDGPDRGLGNEQFF
.,TRBJ2-3,TRBV5-1,.,TGCGCCAGCAGCCCGGACAGAGGGTTCACAGATACGCAGTATTTT,CASSPDRGFTDTQYF
.,TRBJ1-3,TRBV10-2,TRBD1,TGCGCCAGCAGCGGACAGGGGCGAAGCTCTGGAAACACCATATATTTT,CASSGQGRSSGNTIYF
many,TRBJ2-6,TRBV4-1,.,TGCGCCAGCAGCCCCAGGGGCACTACCGACCACTCTGGGGCCAACGTCCTGACTTTC,CASSPRGTTDHSGANVLTF
.,TRBJ2-7,TRBV7-9,TRBD1,TGTGCCAGCAGCGCGACAGGGCTGGACGAGCAGTACTTC,CASSATGLDEQYF
.,TRBJ2-6,TRBV18,.,TGTGCCAGCTCAGACAGCTCTGGGGCCAACGTCCTGACTTTC,CASSDSSGANVLTF
.,TRBJ1-2,TRBV18,TRBD1,TGTGCCAGCTCACCGAACAGGGGTATGGATGGCTACACCTTC,CASSPNRGMDGYTF
.,TRBJ2-3,TRBV12-5,.,TGTGCTAGTGGTGCCTCAGGGGTAGATACGCAGTATTTT,CASGASGVDTQYF
.,TRBJ2-2,TRBV9,.,TGTGCCAGCAGCCCCTCACAGGGAACCGGGGAGCTGTTTTTT,CASSPSQGTGELFF
.,TRBJ1-2,TRBV7-9,TRBD1,TGTGCCAGCAGCTTAGGGGGACAGGGTCCGTTCGGCTACACCTTC,CASSLGGQGPFGYTF
.,TRBJ1-2,TRBV19,.,TGTGCCAGTAACCAAAGGGAGCCCTATGGCTACACCTTC,CASNQREPYGYTF
.,TRBJ1-2,TRBV3-1/TRBV3-2,.,TGTGCCAGCAGCCAAACCAGGGAAATCAACTATGGCTACACCTTC,CASSQTREINYGYTF
.,TRBJ1-2,TRBV6-5,TRBD1,TGTGCCAGCAGTTACAATGGACAGGGGAAAGGCTACACCTTC,CASSYNGQGKGYTF